Below, one TCR beta chain is given with its context. This entry is derived from a study of cytomegalovirus exposure and HLA in healthy donors. CDR1 is SGHNT and CDR2 is YYREEE in the germline V gene (reference sequence). V was trimmed by 2 bases and J by 7 bases, leaving 16 bases between them. This CDR3 spans 14 amino acids. Sequencing was performed with immunoSEQ multiplex PCR; in TCRdb, only in-frame clones are kept and a portion is missing. The data hold some 48,000 clones, with nearly 95% observed a single time. The validation cohort, a group of more than 100 subjects, included the donors and was separate from the roughly 700-subject first cohort.

The chain combines TRBV5-4 with TRBJ2-7; tentative D call: TRBD1 (6 bases). The origin of this receptor is a woman younger than 35 in good health and CMV-seropositive. Sample: PBMCs. The CDR3 DNA follows: TGTGCCAGCAGCTTTCCCGACAGGCTACCTGAGCAGTACTTC. It translates to CASSFPDRLPEQYF.